This TCR beta chain was identified in a study of T-cell memory formation after mild COVID-19. MiXCR, applied by TCRdb to the 5' RACE reads, yields one record per CDR3 protein. This sample yields more than 100,000 distinct CDR3 sequences, of which 5% to 6.5% are seen a single time; about 2.2% belongs to the top ten. Whole-study results and caveats: Cross-reactive memory seemingly joined, as some responding clones were found in pre-infection memory.

This clonotype was detected many times. Its antigen is not known. Trimming took 3 bases from V and 5 from J; bases not matched to a gene: 13. The V gene's germline CDR1 is SGHVS and CDR2 FNYEAQ. The CDR3 contains 17 residues. Sequencing was done on a sample of PBMCs or a T cell subset sorted from them (not recorded which). The V and J genes are TRBV7-6 and TRBJ2-7; TRBD1 matches at 10 bases. The origin of this receptor is an adult woman who had mild COVID-19 (a few samples of this study predate the infection). Cell type and time point are not known. This CDR3 is CASSFRPRQGAGNEQYF. As DNA, the CDR3 is TGTGCCAGCAGCTTTAGGCCTCGACAGGGGGCGGGAAACGAGCAGTACTTC.